Below, 31 T cell receptor beta chains from the same sample are listed, as sequenced in a study of PD-1 blockade in classical Hodgkin lymphoma. Profiling relied on immunoSEQ multiplex PCR, and the TCRdb table lists in-frame clones only, not all of them. Found here are 9,500 to 12,000 clones, roughly 80% of them singletons; the top ten hold roughly a tenth. Every patient had relapsed following autologous stem cell transplantation, and cohorts differed in brentuximab vedotin exposure. This material consisted of peripheral blood mononuclear cells (PBMCs), taken at baseline. The receptors derive from a human donor with classical Hodgkin lymphoma.

Only one count was recorded for this clone. The V gene is TRBV25-1, the J gene TRBJ2-5; D might be TRBD1 or TRBD2, each matching 6 bases. CDR1 is MGHDK and CDR2 is SYGVNS in the germline V gene. The CDR3 length is 14 residues. With 2 bases removed from V and 4 bases from J, the gap between germline ends came to 11 bases. The CDR3 bases are TGTGCCAGCAGTGAACAGGGGCGGGGAGAGACCCAGTACTTC. Translating gives CASSEQGRGETQYF.

The chain is built from TRBV14 and TRBJ1-2, with D unclear. The CDR3 has 17 residues. V gave up 1 base and J gave up 3 bases, with 18 bases separating them. Looked up from germline, CDR1 is SGHDN and CDR2 is FVKESK. CDR3 region: CASSQVDLRSSYYGYTF. The CDR3 bases are TGTGCCAGCAGCCAAGTAGACCTAAGGAGTTCATACTATGGCTACACCTTC.

The genes are TRBV19 and TRBJ2-1, with TRBD2 as a possible D gene (6 bases). This CDR3 has 16 residues. CDR1 LNHDA and CDR2 SQIVND come from the germline V gene (reference sequence). Trimming stripped 5 bases from V and 4 bases from J, with 18 bases between. The CDR3 loop is CASSVIQRAPYNEQFF. CDR3 nucleotide sequence: TGTGCCAGTAGTGTAATACAGCGGGCTCCTTACAATGAGCAGTTCTTC.

The V gene is TRBV27, the J gene TRBJ1-2, with 7 bases identical to TRBD1. Per the germline V gene, CDR1 is MNHEY and CDR2 is SMNVEV (reference sequence). V lost 3 bases, J lost 8 bases, and 12 bases stayed unmatched. The CDR3 totals 15 residues. The CDR3 DNA is TGTGCCAGCAGTTTCAGGGGGGCGCGAGGGTTAGGCTACACCTTC. This codes for CASSFRGARGLGYTF.

V is TRBV5-1 and J is TRBJ2-2; tentatively, D is TRBD1 (7 bases). V was cut by 3 bases and J by 4 bases, with 13 bases left in between. CDR3 length: 15 residues. The germline CDR1 and CDR2 sequences are SGHRS and YFSETQ. The CDR3, as DNA: TGCGCCAGCAGCTCTCAGGGGGGTGGCACCGGGGAGCTGTTTTTT. Translated: CASSSQGGGTGELFF.

This clone was counted once. CDR3 loop: CASSLDPAETQYF. CDR3 in DNA: TGTGCCAGCAGCTTAGACCCCGCGGAGACCCAGTACTTC. This chain uses TRBV11-1 with TRBJ2-5, with no clear D. The V end was cut by 1 base, the J end by 5 bases, with 8 bases between. The CDR3 consists of 13 residues. Germline V gene lookup returns CDR1 SGHAT and CDR2 FQDESV (reference sequence).

The V call is TRBV11-3, the J call TRBJ2-7; 11 bases line up with TRBD2. CDR3 length: 14 amino acids. The V segment lost 5 bases and the J segment 7 bases; nucleotides outside the gene matches: 7. The V gene's germline CDR1 is SGHNT and CDR2 YENEEA. The CDR3: CASSPGLAGGEQYF. As DNA, the CDR3 is TGTGCCAGCAGCCCAGGACTAGCGGGCGGGGAGCAGTACTTC. Full variable domain (rest looked up from reference TRBV11-3 and TRBJ2-7): EAGVVQSPRYKIIEKKQPVAFWCNPISGHNTLYWYLQNLGQGPELLIRYENEEAVDDSQLPKDRFSAERLKGVDSTLKIQPAELGDSAVYLCASSPGLAGGEQYFGPGTRLTVT.

The J gene is TRBJ1-2, the V gene TRBV5-6; D remains unclear. Germline V gives CDR1 SGHDT, CDR2 YYEEEE. The CDR3 length is 14 residues. The ends were cut back, 6 bases at V and 1 base at J, with 13 bases in the middle. CDR3 bases: TGTGCCAGCACCCCCAGGAGTGGTAACTATGGCTACACCTTC. Translated, it gives CASTPRSGNYGYTF.

The J gene is TRBJ1-1, the V gene TRBV6-1; 8 bases align to TRBD1. Germline V lookup: CDR1 MNHNS, CDR2 SASEGT. V lost 1 base to trimming and J lost 11 bases; unmatched junction nucleotides: 6. CDR3 size: 13 residues. Here the CDR3 reads CASSEGQGAQAFF. DNA for the CDR3: TGTGCCAGCAGTGAAGGCCAGGGGGCACAGGCTTTCTTT.

A remark on this clone: One end of the junction is discordant with germline, which a read error may explain. This chain joins TRBV5-5 and TRBJ2-7; no clear D. CDR1 and CDR2 from the germline V gene are SGHKS and YYEKEE (reference sequence). The CDR3 is 14 amino acids. CDR3 nucleotide sequence: TGTGCCAGCAGCTTGTTCGACAACTCCTACGAGCAGCACTTC. Translating it yields CASSLFDNSYEQHF.

A single count supports this clone. The rearrangement uses TRBV5-5 and TRBJ2-7; no firm D call. The CDR3 has 13 amino acids. Germline CDR1 is SGHKS and CDR2 is YYEKEE (reference sequence). Trimming removed 0 bases from V and 5 bases from J, with 9 bases in between. The CDR3, as DNA: TGTGCCAGCAGCTTGGTGTCAGCCAACGAGCAGTACTTC. Its translation: CASSLVSANEQYF.

The V call is TRBV5-4, the J call TRBJ1-2; 8 positions match TRBD1. Per germline, CDR1 SGHNT and CDR2 YYREEE (reference sequence). After removal of 4 bases from V and 6 bases from J, the junction contained 11 bases not matched to a gene. This CDR3 spans 15 amino acids. CDR3 sequence: CASSLSGQGRNGYTF. The CDR3 nucleotides are TGTGCCAGCAGCCTCAGTGGACAGGGACGGAATGGCTACACCTTC.

CDR3 nucleotides: TGTGCCAGTAGTGGGCTAGCAGCAGAGACCCAGTACTTC. It translates to CASSGLAAETQYF. The J gene is TRBJ2-5, the V gene TRBV19, with D possibly matching TRBD2 (5 bases). CDR1 and CDR2 (germline): LNHDA, SQIVND (reference sequence). Trimming pared 5 bases from V and 4 bases from J, leaving 11 bases between. The CDR3 loop spans 13 amino acids.

A word on this clone: Other DNA sequences of this sample code for an identical CDR3. The chain combines TRBV7-3 with TRBJ2-7, with D perhaps matching TRBD1 (6 bases). Trimming removed 1 base at V and 5 bases at J, with 9 bases between. Germline values: CDR1 SGHTA, CDR2 FQGTGA. The CDR3 consists of 13 residues. In DNA, the CDR3 is TGTGCCAGCAGCTTAAACAGGGCCCACGAGCAGTACTTC. As protein: CASSLNRAHEQYF.

The chain uses TRBV9 and TRBJ2-7; D is ambiguous. The CDR3 length is 14 residues. Germline V gene lookup returns CDR1 SGDLS and CDR2 YYNGEE. Trimming removed 4 bases at V and 2 bases at J, with 13 bases between. CDR3 in amino acids: CASSPPGRTYEQYF. In nucleotides, the CDR3 is TGTGCCAGCAGCCCCCCTGGCCGCACCTACGAGCAGTACTTC.

This chain uses TRBV6-1 with TRBJ1-1; 7 bases are a match to TRBD1. Germline CDR1 and CDR2: MNHNS and SASEGT. V lost 4 bases to trimming and J lost 0 bases; unmatched junction nucleotides: 8. This CDR3 has 16 amino acids. The CDR3 region has the DNA TGTGCCAGCAGTGTTTTGCACAGGGGCATGAACACTGAAGCTTTCTTT. Amino acids: CASSVLHRGMNTEAFF.

This chain links TRBV10-3 with TRBJ2-7; D gene unclear. There are 13 residues in the CDR3. V dropped 3 bases and J dropped 4 bases, with 10 bases sitting between them. The germline CDR1 and CDR2 sequences are ENHRY and SYGVKD. The CDR3 sequence is CAISDTASYEQYF. As DNA, the CDR3 is TGTGCCATCAGTGATACGGCTTCATACGAGCAGTACTTC.

The V and J genes are TRBV10-3 and TRBJ2-2, with 14 bases that match TRBD2. The junction had 2 bases not matched to a gene; V was cut back by 6 bases and J by 2 bases. Germline V gene lookup returns CDR1 ENHRY and CDR2 SYGVKD. The CDR3 has 16 residues. The CDR3 nucleotides read TGTGCCATCAGGGGACTAGCGGGGGATAACACCGGGGAGCTGTTTTTT. Translated, it gives CAIRGLAGDNTGELFF.

This chain connects TRBV7-6 to TRBJ2-5, with TRBD2 identical over 7 bases. Germline CDR1 is SGHVS and CDR2 is FNYEAQ. This CDR3 spans 15 amino acids. V lost 5 bases, J lost 4 bases, and 10 bases stayed unmatched. The CDR3 reads CASSEQGLVPETQYF. The CDR3 DNA reads as TGTGCCAGCAGCGAACAAGGACTAGTTCCAGAGACCCAGTACTTC.

V is TRBV7-9 and J is TRBJ2-1; 7 nucleotides line up with TRBD1. Germline lookup yields CDR1 SEHNR and CDR2 FQNEAQ (reference sequence). The length of the CDR3 is 12 residues. The trim removed 3 bases at V and 8 bases at J, leaving 1 base unmatched. The CDR3 sequence is CASSFGTDEQFF. The CDR3 DNA sequence: TGTGCCAGCAGCTTTGGGACAGATGAGCAGTTCTTC.

The chain carries TRBV6-1 and TRBJ1-2, with D unclear. The CDR3 spans 14 residues. CDR1 is MNHNS and CDR2 is SASEGT in the germline V gene. The ends were cut back, 10 bases at V and 5 bases at J, with 20 bases in the middle. Here the CDR3 DNA reads TGTGCCACCGACCCCAAAGCTGGGAATTATGGCTACACCTTC. Translated: CATDPKAGNYGYTF.

The V and J genes are TRBV30 and TRBJ1-2; possibly TRBD1 for D (6 bases). The CDR3 spans 14 residues. V dropped 0 bases and J dropped 8 bases, with 16 bases sitting between them. Per germline, CDR1 GTSNPN and CDR2 SVGIG (reference sequence). The CDR3 DNA reads TGTGCCTGGAGTGTACGAGGGGGGACCGGGGGCTACACCTTC. Amino acid sequence: CAWSVRGGTGGYTF.

This rearrangement joins TRBV7-9 to TRBJ2-7, with a weak D call TRBD2 (6 bases). The CDR3 extends over 15 amino acids. The germline CDR1 and CDR2 sequences are SEHNR and FQNEAQ (reference sequence). V shed 0 bases and J shed 3 bases, with 12 bases lying between them. The DNA of the CDR3 is TGTGCCAGCAGCTTAGCTGCCGGGAGTTTCTACGAGCAGTACTTC. Its translation: CASSLAAGSFYEQYF. Full variable domain (missing parts from reference TRBV7-9 and TRBJ2-7): DTGVSQNPRHKITKRGQNVTFRCDPISEHNRLYWYRQTLGQGPEFLTYFQNEAQLEKSRLLSDRFSAERPKGSFSTLEIQRTEQGDSAMYLCASSLAAGSFYEQYFGPGTRLTVT.

This clone was detected only a few times. CDR3 sequence reads: CASSPGQGNSNQPQHF. DNA of the CDR3: TGTGCCAGTAGTCCGGGACAGGGAAATAGCAATCAGCCCCAGCATTTT. The chain is built from TRBV19 and TRBJ1-5; 9 nucleotides align to TRBD1. The CDR3 contains 16 residues. The trim removed 5 bases at V and 0 bases at J, leaving 5 bases unmatched. Per the germline V gene, CDR1 is LNHDA and CDR2 is SQIVND (reference sequence).

The V and J genes are TRBV4-2 and TRBJ2-3; unclear D gene. Germline-derived CDR1 and CDR2 are LGHNA and YNFKEQ. V dropped 2 bases and J dropped 8 bases, with 11 bases sitting between them. The CDR3 is made up of 13 amino acids. In DNA form, the CDR3 reads TGTGCCAGCAGCCAACAAACCGGCCCTACGCAGTATTTT. This codes for CASSQQTGPTQYF.

V and J are TRBV2 and TRBJ2-5; 8 positions match TRBD1. Per germline, CDR1 SNHLY and CDR2 FYNNEI. This CDR3 is 15 amino acids long. V shed 6 bases and J 5 bases; nucleotides not matched to a gene: 11. This CDR3 is CASRFQGAVAETQYF. The CDR3 DNA reads TGTGCCAGCAGATTTCAGGGGGCGGTGGCCGAGACCCAGTACTTC. The whole variable domain, filled in from reference TRBV2 and TRBJ2-5, reads EPEVTQTPSHQVTQMGQEVILRCVPISNHLYFYWYRQILGQKVEFLVSFYNNEISEKSEIFDDQFSVERPDGSNFTLKIRSTKLEDSAMYFCASRFQGAVAETQYFGPGTRLLVL.

The V gene is TRBV6-6, the J gene TRBJ2-3; 11 bases line up with TRBD2. Trimming at V came to 6 bases and at J to 0 bases, leaving 2 bases not matched to a gene. CDR3 length equals 15 residues. The germline gives CDR1 MNHNY, CDR2 SVGAGI (reference sequence). CDR3 DNA: TGTGCCAGCAGCTGGACTAGCGGGAGCACAGATACGCAGTATTTT. Translating it yields CASSWTSGSTDTQYF.

The rearrangement uses TRBV25-1 and TRBJ1-3; tentative D call: TRBD1 (6 bases). CDR3 length equals 16 residues. Between the trimmed V and J ends, which lost 4 bases and 0 bases, there was a span of 13 bases. Germline V gene sequence: CDR1 MGHDK, CDR2 SYGVNS. This CDR3 reads CASSADRLYSGNTIYF. The CDR3 bases are TGTGCCAGCAGTGCGGACAGACTTTACTCTGGAAACACCATATATTTT.

The rearrangement joins TRBV19 to TRBJ1-1; D gene ambiguous. V shed 3 bases and J shed 2 bases, with 10 bases lying between them. The V gene's germline CDR1 is LNHDA and CDR2 SQIVND (reference sequence). This CDR3 contains 14 residues. CDR3 protein: CASSIGRGNTEAFF. CDR3 nucleotides: TGTGCCAGTAGTATTGGGCGGGGTAACACTGAAGCTTTCTTT.

The CDR3 DNA follows: TGCGCCAGCAGCTTGGCATGGACAGGAGCCTACAATGAGCAGTTCTTC. Protein sequence: CASSLAWTGAYNEQFF. J is TRBJ2-1 and V is TRBV5-1; 7 bases are shared with TRBD1. There are 16 residues in the CDR3. CDR1 and CDR2 from the germline V gene are SGHRS and YFSETQ. With V trimmed by 0 bases and J by 2 bases, 5 bases remained unmatched.

In the case of this clone: Additional DNA sequences in this sample encode the identical CDR3. The chain recombines TRBV5-5 with TRBJ2-7; D perhaps matches TRBD1 (5 bases). V was cut by 3 bases and J by 2 bases, with 18 bases left in between. The germline CDR1 and CDR2 sequences are SGHKS and YYEKEE (reference sequence). The CDR3 is 16 amino acids. As DNA, the CDR3 is TGTGCCAGCAGCTCCCCTGCCGGAACAGGCACCTACGAGCAGTACTTC. Its translation is CASSSPAGTGTYEQYF.